Listed below are T cell receptor beta chains from one sample, sequenced in a study of blood T cell repertoires in COVID-19. TCRdb's table, derived via immunoSEQ multiplex PCR, lists solely in-frame clones and lacks some. The table has more than 150,000 clones, less than 90% seen once. The sample consisted of peripheral blood. The receptors were sampled from a middle-aged woman with acute or convalescent COVID-19. CDR3s include the opening cysteine and the closing phenylalanine or tryptophan. Fields, in order: clone size, J gene, V gene, D gene, CDR3 DNA, CDR3 protein. A D gene is named only where the DNA matches it firmly. Clone size is stated in some rows and not others, as once, few, many or a class when expanded.

>-|TRBJ2-1|TRBV19|TRBD1
TGTGCCAGCACAGGACAGGCCTACAATGAGCAGTTCTTC
CASTGQAYNEQFF
>-|TRBJ2-7|TRBV27|TRBD1
TGTGCCAGCAGCACAGGGGGCCACGAGCAGTACTTC
CASSTGGHEQYF
>-|TRBJ2-2|TRBV3-1/TRBV3-2|-
TGTGCCAGCAGCCAGGCTAGATTGACCGGGGAGCTGTTTTTT
CASSQARLTGELFF
>-|TRBJ1-6|TRBV27|TRBD1
TGTGCCAGCAGTTACGGACAGGGGGTTCATTCACCCCTCCACTTT
CASSYGQGVHSPLHF
>-|TRBJ1-2|TRBV5-1|TRBD1
TGCGCCAGCAGCTTGACAGGGGCCCTTAGCTATGGCTACACCTTC
CASSLTGALSYGYTF
>-|TRBJ2-7|TRBV7-9|TRBD2
TGTGCCAGCATCCGATATCGGGAGAGCGGGGCCTACGAGCAGTACTTC
CASIRYRESGAYEQYF
>-|TRBJ2-7|TRBV7-2|TRBD2
TGTGCCAGCCGGGAGGGGACTAGCGGGAGGGCCGCGAAAACCTACGAGCAGTACTTC
CASREGTSGRAAKTYEQYF
>-|TRBJ1-5|TRBV12-3/TRBV12-4|-
TGTGCCAGCAGTTTTTACGGGGGGCGCCAGCATTTT
CASSFYGGRQHF
>-|TRBJ1-2|TRBV28|TRBD1
TGTGCCAGCAGTAACTCCAGGGGGCTTGCTAACTATGGCTACACCTTC
CASSNSRGLANYGYTF
>-|TRBJ2-7|TRBV5-1|TRBD1
TGCGCCAGCAGCTTGGAGACAGGGGGTTTATACGAGCAGTACTTC
CASSLETGGLYEQYF
>-|TRBJ2-7|TRBV29-1|TRBD2
TGCAGCGGGGGGACTAGATCCTACGAGCAGTACTTC
CSGGTRSYEQYF
>-|TRBJ1-2|TRBV5-1|-
TGCGCCAGCAGCCCAGAGGGTTCTGGAGGCTACACCTTC
CASSPEGSGGYTF
>-|TRBJ2-3|TRBV5-4|-
TGTGCCAGCAGCGACCCCCAATGGGGGGCAGATACGCAGTATTTT
CASSDPQWGADTQYF
>-|TRBJ1-1|TRBV7-8|-
TGTGCCAGCAGCTTAGTTTTCCGGAACACTGAAGCTTTCTTT
CASSLVFRNTEAFF
>once|TRBJ2-7|TRBV30|TRBD2
TGTGCCTGGAGTAGCCGGGACTACGGTGCCTACGAGCAGTACTTC
CAWSSRDYGAYEQYF
>-|TRBJ2-7|TRBV13|-
TGTGCCAGCAGCGAACATCGGGGAGAAAGGGAGCAGTACTTC
CASSEHRGEREQYF
>-|TRBJ2-1|TRBV5-1|TRBD2
TGCGCCAGCAGGGTCCCTAGCGGGGAGCAGTTCTTC
CASRVPSGEQFF
>-|TRBJ1-4|TRBV19|-
TGTGCCAGTAGTCCCACAGCAACTAATGAAAAACTGTTTTTT
CASSPTATNEKLFF
>-|TRBJ1-4|TRBV9|-
TGTGCCAGCAGCCCCCGGATGTGGGAGAAGAATGAAAAACTGTTTTTT
CASSPRMWEKNEKLFF
>-|TRBJ2-2|TRBV3-1/TRBV3-2|-
TGTGCCAGCAGCCAAAGGCCGGTACAGGGAAACACCGGGGAGCTGTTTTTT
CASSQRPVQGNTGELFF
>-|TRBJ2-7|TRBV19|TRBD1
TGTGCCAGTAGGGTTACAGGGGGATACGAGCAGTACTTC
CASRVTGGYEQYF
>-|TRBJ2-3|TRBV27|TRBD2
TGTGCCAGCAGTTTGATTGCTAGCGGGGGCACAGATACGCAGTATTTT
CASSLIASGGTDTQYF
>-|TRBJ1-6|TRBV7-8|-
TGTGCCAGCAGCCCCCGACGGGATCGAAATTCACCCCTCCACTTT
CASSPRRDRNSPLHF
>-|TRBJ1-3|TRBV7-2|-
TGTGCCAGCAGCTTGGGTGGAGCCTCTGGAAACACCATATATTTT
CASSLGGASGNTIYF
>-|TRBJ1-5|TRBV3-1/TRBV3-2|TRBD1
TGTGCCAGCAGCCCGACAGGGGGCTGGAATCAGCCCCAGCATTTT
CASSPTGGWNQPQHF
>-|TRBJ2-5|TRBV4-2|-
TGTGCCAGCAGCCAAGGAAATAGCGAAGCGGAGACCCAGTACTTC
CASSQGNSEAETQYF
>once|TRBJ1-1|TRBV7-9|TRBD1
TGTGCCAGCAGCCGACCAAATTCGACAGGGTTCAAGGACACTGAAGCTTTCTTT
CASSRPNSTGFKDTEAFF